This T cell receptor (beta chain) was obtained from a study of T cells in Graves' hyperthyroidism and ophthalmopathy. TCR beta CDR3 sequences were amplified from RNA transcripts. The HTBI set primed first-round TCR CDR3 RT-PCR. TCRdb analysed the multiplex PCR reads with MiXCR anew, one entry per CDR3 protein. The profile shows about 530,000 distinct CDR3 sequences, more than 15% of them singletons. This clonotype was counted at least ten times. The V gene end was trimmed by 0 bases and the J gene end by 2 bases; junction bases not matched to a gene: 1. The CDR3 runs 15 residues. CDR1 LGHNA and CDR2 YNFKEQ come from the germline V gene.

The sequence derives from a woman aged 18-30 years with Graves' ophthalmopathy. Sequencing input: blood. The V gene is TRBV4-2, the J gene TRBJ2-1; 7 bases map to TRBD1. The CDR3 DNA reads as TGTGCCAGCAGCCAAGAGACAGGGACCTACAATGAGCAGTTCTTC. Its protein product is CASSQETGTYNEQFF.